This is a list of T cell receptor beta chains from one sample in a study of T-cell memory formation after mild COVID-19. TCRdb fed the 5' RACE reads into MiXCR, producing one record per CDR3 protein. The sample shows around 200,000 distinct CDR3 sequences, over 20% of them seen only once. Sequenced input: PBMCs or a T cell subset sorted from them (not recorded which). Receptors originate from an adult woman who had mild COVID-19 (a few samples of this study predate the infection). Cell type and time point are not known. Both conserved end residues are part of each CDR3. Fields, in order: CDR3 protein, CDR3 DNA, clone size, V gene, J gene, D gene. A D gene is named only where the DNA matches it firmly. The size of a clone is reported for some rows only, either as once, few or many, or as a class for expanded clones.

CDR3: CATSAGWADGYTF
DNA: TGTGCCACCAGCGCAGGGTGGGCGGATGGCTACACCTTC
size: few
V: TRBV15
J: TRBJ1-2
D: NA

CDR3: CASSPHLAGGGDTQYF
DNA: TGTGCCAGCAGCCCGCACCTAGCGGGAGGTGGGGATACGCAGTATTTT
size: few
V: TRBV7-8
J: TRBJ2-3
D: TRBD2

CDR3: CASSLGLRPYEQYF
DNA: TGTGCCAGCAGTTTAGGTCTACGCCCCTACGAGCAGTACTTC
size: NA
V: TRBV12-3/TRBV12-4
J: TRBJ2-7
D: NA

CDR3: CSALEPGGTFWDYTF
DNA: TGCAGTGCCCTAGAGCCGGGGGGGACGTTTTGGGACTACACCTTC
size: NA
V: TRBV20-1
J: TRBJ1-2
D: NA

CDR3: CAISGGMMTDGTSNEQFF
DNA: TGTGCCATCAGTGGGGGGATGATGACCGACGGGACTTCCAATGAGCAGTTCTTC
size: NA
V: TRBV10-3
J: TRBJ2-1
D: NA

CDR3: CASSSRLAGGGEQYF
DNA: TGTGCCAGCAGCTCGAGACTAGCGGGAGGAGGTGAGCAGTACTTC
size: NA
V: TRBV7-8
J: TRBJ2-7
D: TRBD2

CDR3: CASSQVPGQGAYEQYF
DNA: TGCGCCAGCAGCCAGGTTCCGGGACAGGGGGCTTACGAGCAGTACTTC
size: few
V: TRBV4-1
J: TRBJ2-7
D: TRBD1

CDR3: CASSFGKFRYGYTF
DNA: TGTGCCAGCAGCTTTGGGAAGTTCCGCTATGGCTACACCTTC
size: few
V: TRBV5-4
J: TRBJ1-2
D: NA

CDR3: CSARDTPSGEQFF
DNA: TGCAGTGCTAGAGATACTCCTAGTGGTGAGCAGTTCTTC
size: few
V: TRBV20-1
J: TRBJ2-1
D: NA

CDR3: CASSTSRTGWDTEAFF
DNA: TGTGCCAGTAGTACCTCTCGGACAGGGTGGGACACTGAAGCTTTCTTT
size: few
V: TRBV19
J: TRBJ1-1
D: TRBD1

CDR3: CASSLSGLNEQFF
DNA: TGTGCCAGCAGCTTGAGCGGCCTCAATGAGCAGTTCTTC
size: many
V: TRBV7-9
J: TRBJ2-1
D: NA

CDR3: CSALGVGSGYNEQFF
DNA: TGCAGCGCCCTAGGTGTCGGGAGTGGCTACAATGAGCAGTTCTTC
size: NA
V: TRBV29-1
J: TRBJ2-1
D: NA

CDR3: CASSAFDIGSYNEQFF
DNA: TGTGCCAGCAGCGCCTTCGACATCGGGTCCTACAATGAGCAGTTCTTC
size: NA
V: TRBV9
J: TRBJ2-1
D: NA

CDR3: CASSPTGEDTEAFF
DNA: TGTGCCAGCAGCCCGACAGGGGAGGACACTGAAGCTTTCTTT
size: few
V: TRBV9
J: TRBJ1-1
D: TRBD1

CDR3: CASSVASSGSWQFF
DNA: TGTGCCAGCAGCGTAGCAAGTTCGGGCAGTTGGCAGTTCTTC
size: NA
V: TRBV9
J: TRBJ2-1
D: NA

CDR3: CASSPAVIGLAGGANTGELFF
DNA: TGTGCCAGCAGTCCTGCTGTTATCGGACTAGCGGGTGGAGCGAACACCGGGGAGCTGTTTTTT
size: few
V: TRBV12-3/TRBV12-4
J: TRBJ2-2
D: TRBD2

CDR3: CSTSRYRLAGDLSYNEQFF
DNA: TGTTCCACCAGCAGATACAGACTAGCGGGAGATCTTTCCTACAATGAGCAGTTCTTC
size: NA
V: TRBV15
J: TRBJ2-1
D: TRBD2

CDR3: CASSLGGHEQYF
DNA: TGCGCCAGCAGCTTGGGGGGTCACGAGCAGTACTTC
size: many
V: TRBV5-1
J: TRBJ2-7
D: NA

CDR3: CSVETGTVPYEQYF
DNA: TGCAGCGTTGAAACCGGGACAGTTCCCTACGAGCAGTACTTC
size: NA
V: TRBV29-1
J: TRBJ2-7
D: TRBD1

CDR3: CASSLVASQLDEQFF
DNA: TGTGCCAGCAGCTTAGTCGCTAGCCAGTTGGATGAGCAGTTCTTC
size: NA
V: TRBV11-2
J: TRBJ2-1
D: NA

CDR3: CASSQEGAGVYYGYTF
DNA: TGCGCCAGCAGCCAAGAGGGGGCGGGGGTCTACTATGGCTACACCTTC
size: NA
V: TRBV4-1
J: TRBJ1-2
D: NA

CDR3: CASSPWEGPYEQYF
DNA: TGTGCTAGCAGCCCCTGGGAGGGGCCCTACGAGCAGTACTTC
size: few
V: TRBV7-7
J: TRBJ2-7
D: TRBD2

CDR3: CASSPTTGFLEQYF
DNA: TGTGCCAGCAGCCCTACGACAGGGTTCCTCGAGCAGTACTTC
size: few
V: TRBV7-9
J: TRBJ2-7
D: TRBD1

CDR3: CASSLSTNAGTEAFF
DNA: TGTGCCAGCAGCTTGTCCACGAACGCCGGCACTGAAGCTTTCTTT
size: few
V: TRBV7-9
J: TRBJ1-1
D: NA

CDR3: CASSSDRDYGYTF
DNA: TGTGCCAGCAGCTCCGACAGGGACTATGGCTACACCTTC
size: few
V: TRBV5-6
J: TRBJ1-2
D: TRBD1

CDR3: CASSLTGQGTNYGYTF
DNA: TGTGCCAGCAGTTTAACCGGACAGGGCACTAACTATGGCTACACCTTC
size: few
V: TRBV27
J: TRBJ1-2
D: TRBD1

CDR3: CASRARTVLDTEAFF
DNA: TGTGCCAGCAGGGCTCGGACAGTGTTGGACACTGAAGCTTTCTTT
size: NA
V: TRBV6-6
J: TRBJ1-1
D: NA

CDR3: CASSVVASGRILYNEQFF
DNA: TGTGCCAGCAGCGTAGTGGCTAGCGGGAGGATTTTGTACAATGAGCAGTTCTTC
size: few
V: TRBV9
J: TRBJ2-1
D: TRBD2

CDR3: CASSFTGGNYGYTF
DNA: TGCGCCAGCAGCTTTACAGGGGGAAACTATGGCTACACCTTC
size: NA
V: TRBV5-1
J: TRBJ1-2
D: TRBD1

CDR3: CASAGTANEKLFF
DNA: TGTGCCAGCGCCGGTACGGCTAATGAAAAACTGTTTTTT
size: few
V: TRBV12-3/TRBV12-4
J: TRBJ1-4
D: NA

CDR3: CSVEGLDRNTEAFF
DNA: TGCAGCGTTGAAGGGCTGGACAGGAACACTGAAGCTTTCTTT
size: few
V: TRBV29-1
J: TRBJ1-1
D: NA

CDR3: CASSLSPGTEAFF
DNA: TGTGCCAGCAGTTTATCCCCAGGGACTGAAGCTTTCTTT
size: once
V: TRBV12-3/TRBV12-4
J: TRBJ1-1
D: NA

CDR3: CASKESTGTGPTDTQYF
DNA: TGTGCCAGCAAGGAATCCACCGGGACAGGGCCCACAGATACGCAGTATTTT
size: many
V: TRBV2
J: TRBJ2-3
D: TRBD1

CDR3: CASSQDISSYEQYF
DNA: TGTGCCAGCAGCCAAGACATAAGCTCCTACGAGCAGTACTTC
size: NA
V: TRBV3-1
J: TRBJ2-7
D: NA

CDR3: CSARRLAGSEINEQFF
DNA: TGCAGTGCTAGACGACTAGCGGGCTCAGAAATCAATGAGCAGTTCTTC
size: few
V: TRBV20-1
J: TRBJ2-1
D: TRBD2

CDR3: CSVRGRGFVDSYNEQFF
DNA: TGCAGCGTTAGGGGCAGGGGGTTTGTGGATTCCTACAATGAGCAGTTCTTC
size: NA
V: TRBV29-1
J: TRBJ2-1
D: TRBD1

CDR3: CASSQDRDIVSEQYF
DNA: TGCGCCAGCAGCCAAGATCGGGACATTGTGTCCGAGCAGTACTTC
size: NA
V: TRBV4-3
J: TRBJ2-7
D: NA

CDR3: CATSEFLQGGTDTQYF
DNA: TGTGCCACCAGTGAGTTTCTACAGGGAGGCACAGATACGCAGTATTTT
size: NA
V: TRBV24-1
J: TRBJ2-3
D: NA

CDR3: CASSLSGGLNTEAFF
DNA: TGTGCCAGCAGTTTATCGGGGGGCCTGAACACTGAAGCTTTCTTT
size: NA
V: TRBV27
J: TRBJ1-1
D: NA

CDR3: CASSIPGAQGTEAFF
DNA: TGTGCCAGCAGTATCCCCGGGGCCCAGGGGACTGAAGCTTTCTTT
size: few
V: TRBV12-3/TRBV12-4
J: TRBJ1-1
D: NA

CDR3: CASSSNSGGGTGELFF
DNA: TGCGCCAGCAGCTCAAATAGCGGGGGAGGCACCGGGGAGCTGTTTTTT
size: many
V: TRBV5-1
J: TRBJ2-2
D: TRBD2

CDR3: CASSLANQAFF
DNA: TGCGCCAGCAGCTTGGCGAACCAAGCTTTCTTT
size: many
V: TRBV5-1
J: TRBJ1-1
D: NA

CDR3: CASSLGIRLAGENEQFF
DNA: TGTGCCAGCAGCTTAGGTATCCGACTAGCGGGAGAGAATGAGCAGTTCTTC
size: NA
V: TRBV7-8
J: TRBJ2-1
D: TRBD2

CDR3: CASSHLRGTGSGELFF
DNA: TGTGCCAGCAGCCACCTCAGGGGCACAGGGTCCGGGGAGCTGTTTTTT
size: few
V: TRBV7-9
J: TRBJ2-2
D: NA

CDR3: CASAPGYSNQPQHF
DNA: TGCGCCAGCGCCCCCGGGTATAGCAATCAGCCCCAGCATTTT
size: few
V: TRBV5-1
J: TRBJ1-5
D: NA

CDR3: CSVEREPEQFF
DNA: TGCAGCGTTGAACGGGAACCTGAGCAGTTCTTC
size: many
V: TRBV29-1
J: TRBJ2-1
D: NA

CDR3: CASSSMDSNEQFF
DNA: TGTGCCAGCAGCTCGATGGACAGCAATGAGCAGTTCTTC
size: NA
V: TRBV7-2
J: TRBJ2-1
D: NA

CDR3: CASSEEGYNEQFF
DNA: TGTGCCAGCAGTGAAGAGGGGTACAATGAGCAGTTCTTC
size: NA
V: TRBV2
J: TRBJ2-1
D: NA

CDR3: CSADRAYGYTF
DNA: TGCAGCGCAGACAGGGCATATGGCTACACCTTC
size: NA
V: TRBV29-1
J: TRBJ1-2
D: TRBD1

CDR3: CASSQNRVVDTEAFF
DNA: TGCGCCAGCAGCCAGAACAGGGTGGTGGACACTGAAGCTTTCTTT
size: few
V: TRBV4-1
J: TRBJ1-1
D: NA

CDR3: CASSQERGMGTDTQYF
DNA: TGTGCCAGCAGCCAAGAGAGGGGGATGGGCACAGATACGCAGTATTTT
size: many
V: TRBV3-1
J: TRBJ2-3
D: NA

CDR3: CSVAGDPHSTEAFF
DNA: TGCAGCGTTGCAGGGGACCCCCACTCCACTGAAGCTTTCTTT
size: NA
V: TRBV29-1
J: TRBJ1-1
D: NA

CDR3: CASSAYRGGVPDAFF
DNA: TGCGCCAGCAGCGCTTACAGGGGGGGCGTCCCTGACGCTTTCTTT
size: few
V: TRBV4-1
J: TRBJ1-1
D: TRBD1